This T cell receptor (beta chain) was recorded in a study of T cell repertoires in cytomegalovirus infection. At the level of the study: A matching HLA type, together with CMV infection, was signaled by public TCR beta signatures. Study-level points and caveats: CMV carriers having the relevant HLA were flagged by cumulative public TCR beta family frequency. CMV-specific TCR beta clonotypes restricted by HLA-C dominated the ex vivo response.

Germline V lookup: CDR1 MDHEN, CDR2 SYDVKM. Trimming took off 2 bases at V and 1 base at J, with 18 bases between the two ends. The CDR3 length is 17 residues. This clonotype occurred many times. Its antigen is undetermined. MiXCR, applied by TCRdb to the reads, yields one record per CDR3 protein. Among approximately 250,000 distinct CDR3 sequences listed, 6% to 8% were seen once. The sequenced material came from PBMCs. The J gene is TRBJ2-7, the V gene TRBV28; a possible D gene is TRBD2 (6 bases). This sequence originates from a human donor in good health (CMV status not recorded). Some clones in this sample may be carry-over from other donors' samples. For the CDR3, the DNA is TGTGCCAGCAGTTTACCCCAGCGCAGGGACTTTTCCTACGAGCAGTACTTC. Encoded protein: CASSLPQRRDFSYEQYF. The variable domain in full, completed from reference TRBV28 and TRBJ2-7, reads DVKVTQSSRYLVKRTGEKVFLECVQDMDHENMFWYRQDPGLGLRLIYFSYDVKMKEKGDIPEGYSVSREKKERFSLILESASTNQTSMYLCASSLPQRRDFSYEQYFGPGTRLTVT.